These T cell receptor beta chains were read from a single sample in a study of CD8+ T cells in alopecia areata. The method was immunoSEQ multiplex PCR; TCRdb's version includes in-frame clones alone and lacks a portion of them. Of 13,000 to 15,000 clones listed, 50% to 60% were seen once; the top ten hold under 5%. Sample: CD4+ Tregs sorted from blood. The source of these receptors is a human donor with alopecia areata. Both conserved end residues are part of each CDR3. A D gene is named only where the DNA matches it firmly.

D	V	J	CDR3	DNA
TRBD1	TRBV28	TRBJ1-1	CASRGQGAGNTEAFF	TGTGCCAGCAGAGGACAGGGGGCCGGGAACACTGAAGCTTTCTTT
TRBD2	TRBV5-1	TRBJ2-1	CASSATKGLAGVGPFSYNEQFF	TGCGCCAGCAGCGCAACGAAAGGACTAGCGGGAGTGGGGCCCTTCTCCTACAATGAGCAGTTCTTC
-	TRBV27	TRBJ2-2	CASRLTSWGTGELFF	TGTGCCAGCAGACTAACTTCTTGGGGGACCGGGGAGCTGTTTTTT
TRBD2	TRBV4-1	TRBJ2-7	CASSQDTRAGAKQYF	TGCGCCAGCAGCCAAGATACACGAGCGGGAGCGAAGCAGTACTTC
-	TRBV5-6	TRBJ2-3	CASSLRGTDTQYF	TGTGCCAGCAGCTTACGGGGCACAGATACGCAGTATTTT
-	TRBV19	TRBJ2-2	CASSATGELFF	TGTGCCAGTAGCGCCACCGGGGAGCTGTTTTTT
-	TRBV7-4	TRBJ2-7	CARGSPGRLTPYEQYF	TGTGCCAGAGGATCCCCGGGTCGGTTAACGCCTTACGAGCAGTACTTC
TRBD2	TRBV29-1	TRBJ2-7	CSAQAGATYEQYF	TGCAGCGCTCAAGCGGGAGCGACCTACGAGCAGTACTTC
TRBD1	TRBV7-3	TRBJ2-7	CASSLTRGHEQYF	TGTGCCAGCAGCTTAACAAGGGGGCATGAGCAGTACTTC
-	TRBV7-3	TRBJ2-3	CASSPGAALGTDTQYF	TGTGCCAGCAGCCCCGGAGCGGCCCTAGGCACAGATACGCAGTATTTT
-	TRBV27	TRBJ1-1	CASSFKAGARGAEAFF	TGTGCCAGCAGTTTTAAGGCAGGGGCAAGGGGCGCTGAAGCTTTCTTT
-	TRBV5-1	TRBJ2-1	CASSRSEKSSYNEQFF	TGCGCCAGCAGCCGCTCGGAGAAAAGCTCCTACAATGAGCAGTTCTTC
-	TRBV5-6	TRBJ2-6	CASFLGNSQSRANVLTF	TGTGCCAGCTTTCTGGGCAATAGTCAAAGTCGGGCCAACGTCCTGACTTTC